This entry lists 6 T cell receptor beta chains sequenced from one sample in a study of regulatory T cells in long-lasting Graves disease. iRepertoire HTBI primers and Arm-PCR of CDR3 regions built TCR beta libraries. TCRdb re-called the multiplex PCR reads through MiXCR, storing one row per CDR3 protein. This table has more than 300,000 distinct CDR3 sequences, around a sixth appearing once. Regarding time point: newly diagnosed GD, antithyroid drugs for less than 3 months. The TCR library was prepared using RNA isolated from PBMCs. This specimen was peripheral blood mononuclear cells (PBMCs), taken at new diagnosis, from a patient treated with antithyroid drugs. Every receptor here comes from a female donor with Graves disease.

The table lists this clonotype with many counts. This chain joins TRBV7-2 and TRBJ2-3; D is unclear. Germline-derived CDR1 and CDR2 are SGHTA and FQGNSA. The CDR3 is made up of 17 amino acids. V lost 2 bases and J lost 2, with 17 bases in between. CDR3 DNA: TGTGCCAGCAGCTTACCCGCCTTAGAGGCCCCCACAGATACGCAGTATTTT. It is translated as CASSLPALEAPTDTQYF.

This chain uses TRBV7-3 with TRBJ1-2, with D perhaps matching TRBD1 (6 bases). The CDR3 totals 15 residues. Looked up from germline, CDR1 is SGHTA and CDR2 is FQGTGA. V gave up 7 bases and J gave up 4 bases, with 19 bases separating them. The CDR3 nucleotides are TGTGCCAGCACCGGAGGGGGGAGGTGGTCCTATGGCTACACCTTC. Amino acid sequence: CASTGGGRWSYGYTF.

The table lists this clonotype with many counts. The gene calls are TRBV6-2 or TRBV6-3 and TRBJ1-6; TRBD1 is a possible D gene (5 bases). The germline CDR1 and CDR2 sequences are MNHEY and SVGEGT. CDR3 length: 14 amino acids. The V gene lost 2 bases and the J gene lost 7 bases, with 9 bases spanning the gap. The CDR3 DNA follows: TGTGCCAGCAGTTACAGGGGTGCCAATTCACCCCTCCACTTT. This encodes CASSYRGANSPLHF.

This rearrangement joins TRBV30 to TRBJ2-5; a possible D gene is TRBD1 (6 bases). The CDR3 extends over 13 amino acids. Trimming shortened V by 0 bases and J by 5 bases, and 10 bases separated the two germline ends. Germline CDR1 GTSNPN, CDR2 SVGIG (reference sequence). The CDR3: CAWSVGGGETQYF. CDR3 in DNA: TGTGCCTGGAGTGTAGGGGGTGGTGAGACCCAGTACTTC.

This chain joins TRBV2 and TRBJ1-5, with a weak D call TRBD1 (6 bases). The V end was cut by 6 bases, the J end by 0 bases, with 12 bases between. The CDR3 is made up of 15 amino acids. Germline values: CDR1 SNHLY, CDR2 FYNNEI. CDR3 in amino acids: CASSEDSYSNQPQHF. CDR3 nucleotides: TGTGCCAGCAGCGAGGACAGTTATAGCAATCAGCCCCAGCATTTT.

Many counts were recorded for this clonotype. This rearrangement joins TRBV20-1 to TRBJ1-3, with a possible D match to TRBD1 (6 bases). This CDR3 spans 17 amino acids. CDR1 DFQATT and CDR2 SNEGSKA come from the germline V gene (reference sequence). V dropped 4 bases and J dropped 2 bases, with 21 bases sitting between them. CDR3 region: CSAMDTFLQGPGNTIYF. CDR3 nucleotide sequence: TGCAGTGCTATGGACACGTTCCTACAGGGACCTGGAAACACCATATATTTT.